This T cell receptor beta chain was recovered during a study of cytomegalovirus exposure and HLA in healthy donors. As for the study in general: HLA-typed donors contributed some 85 million unique TCRs, which were held in an early data release.

Note on this clone: Its antigen is undetermined.

Study-wide results and caveats: Reportedly, a later analysis found an Asian-associated ancestry cluster had fewer N-insertions than the approximately 670-donor mean. Immune exposure information comprised only CMV serostatus. Later analysis suggested links between common viral pathogens and several top significant clusters.

PCR involved 60 Vbeta and 13 Jbeta primers. Clones were read by immunoSEQ multiplex PCR, and TCRdb kept only the in-frame ones, dropping some. The sample gives fewer than 150,000 clones, over 70% of which show up once; around 4.9% is in the top ten. After removal of 0 bases from V and 3 bases from J, the junction contained 3 bases not matched to a gene. The CDR3 is made up of 16 amino acids. Germline CDR1 is MNHEY and CDR2 is SVGAGI. The sample consisted of PBMCs. The clonotype comes from a male donor in good health and CMV-seronegative. The chain is built from TRBV6-5 and TRBJ2-4, with TRBD1 identical over 9 bases. The CDR3 region has the DNA TGTGCCAGCAGTTACTCCTGGACAGGGGACAAAAACATTCAGTACTTC. Encoded protein: CASSYSWTGDKNIQYF.